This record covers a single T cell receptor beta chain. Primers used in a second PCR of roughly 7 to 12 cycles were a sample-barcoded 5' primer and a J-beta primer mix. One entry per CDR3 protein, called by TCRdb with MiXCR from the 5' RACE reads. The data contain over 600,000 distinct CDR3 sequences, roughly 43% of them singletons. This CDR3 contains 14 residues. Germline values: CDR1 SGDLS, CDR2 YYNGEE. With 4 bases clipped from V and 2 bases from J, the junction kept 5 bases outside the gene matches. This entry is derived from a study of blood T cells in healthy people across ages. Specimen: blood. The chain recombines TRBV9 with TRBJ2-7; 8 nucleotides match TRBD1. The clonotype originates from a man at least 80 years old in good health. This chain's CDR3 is CASSRTGLPYEQYF. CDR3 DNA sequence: TGTGCCAGCAGCCGGACAGGGCTCCCCTACGAGCAGTACTTC.